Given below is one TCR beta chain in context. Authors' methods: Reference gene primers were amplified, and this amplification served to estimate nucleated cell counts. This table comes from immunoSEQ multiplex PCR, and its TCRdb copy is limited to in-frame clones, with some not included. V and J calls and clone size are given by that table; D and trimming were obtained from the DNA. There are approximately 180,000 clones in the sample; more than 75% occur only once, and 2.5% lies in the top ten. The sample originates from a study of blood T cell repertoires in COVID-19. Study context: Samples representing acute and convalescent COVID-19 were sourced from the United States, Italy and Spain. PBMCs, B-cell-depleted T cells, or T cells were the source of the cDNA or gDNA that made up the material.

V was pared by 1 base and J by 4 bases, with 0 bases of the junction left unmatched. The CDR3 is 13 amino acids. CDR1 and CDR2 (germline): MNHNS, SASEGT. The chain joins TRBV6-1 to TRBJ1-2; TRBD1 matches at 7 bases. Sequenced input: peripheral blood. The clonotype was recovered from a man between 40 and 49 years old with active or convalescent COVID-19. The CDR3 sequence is CASSEGQGYGYTF. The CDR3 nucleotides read TGTGCCAGCAGTGAAGGACAGGGCTATGGCTACACCTTC.